This T cell receptor (beta chain) was identified during a study of cytomegalovirus exposure and HLA in healthy donors. V lost 2 bases, J lost 2 bases, and 4 bases stayed unmatched. The CDR3 runs to 16 residues. Germline CDR1 WNHNN, CDR2 SYGVQD (reference sequence). In the PCR, 60 Vbeta and 13 Jbeta primers were used. Here immunoSEQ multiplex PCR was the method, and the copy in TCRdb shows in-frame clones only, minus some. The table includes tens of thousands of clones, 77% detected once. Sequences were obtained from PBMCs. The sequence derives from a man in his forties or fifties in good health and CMV-seropositive. This sequence joins TRBV10-1 and TRBJ2-2, with 8 bases aligning to TRBD2. The CDR3 nucleotides are TGCGCCAGCAGTGAGCGGGAGGGGCGAAACACCGGGGAGCTGTTTTTT. Translated: CASSEREGRNTGELFF.